The source of this TCR beta chain is a study of technical replicates of blood from a handful of donors. Profiled with immunoSEQ multiplex PCR; TCRdb holds only in-frame clones, not every one. The sample records some 96,000 clones, 90% to 97% being singletons. The CDR3 spans 13 residues. Trimming pared 8 bases from V and 3 bases from J, leaving 13 bases between. Germline V gene data show CDR1 as SNHLY and CDR2 as FYNNEI. This sequence joins TRBV2 and TRBJ1-1; D is uncertain. This clonotype originated in a human donor in good health. The sample comprised T cells isolated from PBMCs. CDR3 loop: CASASSGDTEAFF. CDR3 nucleotides: TGTGCCAGCGCTTCATCAGGTGACACTGAAGCTTTCTTT.